These T cell receptor beta chains were read from a single sample in a study of T-cell memory formation after mild COVID-19. Via MiXCR, TCRdb re-called the 5' RACE reads, giving one row per CDR3 protein. This sample yields 290,000 or so distinct CDR3 sequences, of which roughly 19% are seen a single time; under 25% belongs to the top ten. The sequenced material came from PBMCs or a T cell subset sorted from them (not recorded which). Every receptor here comes from a man aged 18 to 30 who had mild COVID-19 (a few samples of this study predate the infection). Cell type and time point are not known. The CDR3 runs from the conserved cysteine through the conserved F or W. The size entry is marked missing in some rows and otherwise reads once, few, many or a size class.

CDR3aa: CASSPRQGPVEAFF
j_gene: TRBJ1-1
abundance: .
v_gene: TRBV14

CDR3aa: CASSRSTGGHNEQFF
j_gene: TRBJ2-1
abundance: few
v_gene: TRBV12-3/TRBV12-4

CDR3aa: CASSLARGTEAFF
j_gene: TRBJ1-1
abundance: .
v_gene: TRBV12-3/TRBV12-4

CDR3aa: CSASAFRSPSYEQYF
j_gene: TRBJ2-7
abundance: few
v_gene: TRBV20-1

CDR3aa: CASSLRLGQQETQYF
j_gene: TRBJ2-5
abundance: .
v_gene: TRBV7-9

CDR3aa: CASNQGQYNSPLHF
j_gene: TRBJ1-6
abundance: .
v_gene: TRBV5-1

CDR3aa: CSVGAGGRGSYGYTF
j_gene: TRBJ1-2
abundance: many
v_gene: TRBV29-1

CDR3aa: CASSQGLAGTTDTQYF
j_gene: TRBJ2-3
abundance: .
v_gene: TRBV14

CDR3aa: CASRRGQSNQPQHF
j_gene: TRBJ1-5
abundance: .
v_gene: TRBV5-5

CDR3aa: CASTPAGGLGDTQYF
j_gene: TRBJ2-3
abundance: few
v_gene: TRBV7-8

CDR3aa: CASSTRQGSQAFF
j_gene: TRBJ1-1
abundance: .
v_gene: TRBV7-9

CDR3aa: CSAEQWGTVETQYF
j_gene: TRBJ2-5
abundance: few
v_gene: TRBV20-1

CDR3aa: CSVTTAGFVNSPLHF
j_gene: TRBJ1-6
abundance: few
v_gene: TRBV20-1

CDR3aa: CASSVGTVQETQYF
j_gene: TRBJ2-5
abundance: few
v_gene: TRBV5-6

CDR3aa: CASSPDRGADTQYF
j_gene: TRBJ2-3
abundance: .
v_gene: TRBV5-1

CDR3aa: CASSQEFSSSGGDGEQFF
j_gene: TRBJ2-1
abundance: .
v_gene: TRBV3-1

CDR3aa: CASSLAPAGGEETQYF
j_gene: TRBJ2-5
abundance: few
v_gene: TRBV11-2